This T cell receptor beta chain was identified during a study of T cell responses to AZD1222 COVID-19 vaccine. The study's findings and limits: Donors were mostly white British, more females; clonal diversity possibly underestimated.

CDR3 length equals 15 residues. Germline V gene data show CDR1 as MNHEY and CDR2 as SVGAGI. V shed 0 bases, J shed 4 bases, and the junction held 2 bases outside the gene matches. Here immunoSEQ multiplex PCR was the method, and the copy in TCRdb shows in-frame clones only, minus some. The sample carries 150,000 or so clones, around 92% recorded once. As to this clone: What it recognizes is unknown.

This receptor was taken from an adult in good health. This specimen was peripheral blood, taken on day 0 of AZD1222 vaccination. The chain links TRBV6-5 to TRBJ1-4, with 7 bases that match TRBD1. In nucleotides, the CDR3 is TGTGCCAGCAGTTACTCGGGACAGATTAATGAAAAACTGTTTTTT. It encodes CASSYSGQINEKLFF.